Listed here are 4 T cell receptor beta chains from one sample, sequenced in a study of blood T cell repertoires in COVID-19. Some clones are missing from TCRdb's copy, which holds only in-frame ones; the method was immunoSEQ multiplex PCR. Found here are 300,000 to 350,000 clones, nearly 90% of them singletons; the top ten hold more than 0.85%. Sequencing was done on a sample of peripheral blood. The receptors here all came from a woman in her thirties or forties with COVID-19, enrolled during active disease.

The DNA of the CDR3 is TGTGCCAGCAGCCAAGGACTAGCGGAGAGCACAGATACGCAGTATTTT. This gives the protein CASSQGLAESTDTQYF. The chain combines TRBV4-2 with TRBJ2-3; 9 bases are a match to TRBD2. J was trimmed by 0 bases and V by 1 base; bases with no gene match: 2. This CDR3 is built from 16 residues. The germline CDR1 and CDR2 sequences are LGHNA and YNFKEQ.

The rearrangement joins TRBV7-9 to TRBJ1-5; D gene unclear. The CDR3 contains 13 residues. The V end was cut by 4 bases, the J end by 4 bases, with 8 bases between. CDR1 is SEHNR and CDR2 is FQNEAQ in the germline V gene (reference sequence). The CDR3 loop is CASSSEGNQPQHF. CDR3 nucleotides: TGTGCCAGCAGCTCGGAGGGAAATCAGCCCCAGCATTTT.

The chain couples TRBV5-6 to TRBJ2-3; 9 bases agree with TRBD2. With 1 base clipped from V and 2 bases from J, the junction kept 8 bases outside the gene matches. The CDR3 covers 17 residues. Germline CDR1 SGHDT, CDR2 YYEEEE. CDR3 nucleotides: TGTGCCAGCAGCTTGATAGCGACTAGCGGCTTCACAGATACGCAGTATTTT. Protein product: CASSLIATSGFTDTQYF.

The chain recombines TRBV30 with TRBJ1-2, with TRBD1 matching 8 bases. Per germline, CDR1 GTSNPN and CDR2 SVGIG (reference sequence). V trimming: 3 bases; J trimming: 0 bases; junction bases outside the gene matches: 6. The CDR3 loop spans 15 amino acids. As DNA, the CDR3 is TGTGCCTGGAGCGTCACAGGGGGTCCTAACTATGGCTACACCTTC. This gives the protein CAWSVTGGPNYGYTF.